These T cell receptor beta chains were read from a single sample in a study of cytomegalovirus exposure and HLA in healthy donors. Some clones are missing from TCRdb's copy, which holds only in-frame ones; the method was immunoSEQ multiplex PCR. This repertoire shows about 160,000 clones, roughly 84% found once; its top ten account for 0.8% to 1.3%. Sequencing was performed on PBMCs. All receptors come from a man younger than 45 in good health and CMV-seronegative. Both conserved end residues are part of each CDR3.

v_gene: TRBV28
j_gene: TRBJ1-5
CDR3aa: CASSSSLGGFLPQHF

v_gene: TRBV19
j_gene: TRBJ1-5
CDR3aa: CASRYGDNQPQHF

v_gene: TRBV10-1
j_gene: TRBJ2-7
CDR3aa: CASTLQGATYEQYF

v_gene: TRBV28
j_gene: TRBJ2-3
CDR3aa: CASSSPPSGGSDTQYF

v_gene: TRBV30
j_gene: TRBJ2-1
CDR3aa: CAWSLAGASYNEQFF

v_gene: TRBV6-6
j_gene: -
CDR3aa: CASSYSGGGQDYEQYF

v_gene: TRBV5-4
j_gene: TRBJ2-7
CDR3aa: CASSLDDYSYEQYF

v_gene: TRBV11-3
j_gene: TRBJ2-7
CDR3aa: CASSETGEYTYEQYF

v_gene: TRBV11-2
j_gene: TRBJ2-5
CDR3aa: CASSATGGWGETQYF

v_gene: TRBV6-1
j_gene: TRBJ1-2
CDR3aa: CASSESGGRITYGYTF

v_gene: TRBV30
j_gene: TRBJ2-5
CDR3aa: CAWSYGAGYLTPQYF

v_gene: TRBV7-2
j_gene: TRBJ2-7
CDR3aa: CASSGGLAVYEQYF

v_gene: TRBV6-6
j_gene: TRBJ1-1
CDR3aa: CASSNPQGGNTEAFF

v_gene: TRBV7-9
j_gene: TRBJ1-4
CDR3aa: CASSSQGQALNEKLFF

v_gene: TRBV11-2
j_gene: TRBJ2-7
CDR3aa: CASSLTSGGRYEQYF

v_gene: TRBV7-8
j_gene: TRBJ2-7
CDR3aa: CASSLGGRAYYEQYF

v_gene: TRBV19
j_gene: TRBJ2-7
CDR3aa: CASSMGLAGYEQYF

v_gene: TRBV5-1
j_gene: TRBJ2-3
CDR3aa: CASSLDSFTDTQYF

v_gene: TRBV5-6
j_gene: TRBJ2-3
CDR3aa: CASSLGTGGYRDTQYF

v_gene: TRBV5-4
j_gene: TRBJ2-3
CDR3aa: CASSSGELRSTDTQYF

v_gene: TRBV5-1
j_gene: TRBJ2-7
CDR3aa: CASSFGGTYEQYF

v_gene: TRBV27
j_gene: TRBJ2-7
CDR3aa: CASRAGLNYEQYF

v_gene: TRBV6-4
j_gene: TRBJ2-2
CDR3aa: CASSDGGVNTGELFF

v_gene: TRBV14
j_gene: TRBJ2-7
CDR3aa: CASSQSRGFSEQYF

v_gene: TRBV21-1
j_gene: TRBJ2-7
CDR3aa: CATSPDTLTSYEQYF

v_gene: TRBV6-1
j_gene: TRBJ2-3
CDR3aa: CASSAWIAGGTSSTDTQYF

v_gene: TRBV4-3
j_gene: TRBJ1-2
CDR3aa: CASSQDIANYGYTF

v_gene: TRBV19
j_gene: TRBJ2-7
CDR3aa: CASSIDRGFEQYF

v_gene: TRBV10-1
j_gene: TRBJ1-1
CDR3aa: CASSRDREITEAFF

v_gene: TRBV27
j_gene: TRBJ2-1
CDR3aa: CASSFLGQVLYEQFF

v_gene: TRBV30
j_gene: -
CDR3aa: CAWSAGLQNYEQYF

v_gene: TRBV18
j_gene: TRBJ1-1
CDR3aa: CASSSTGTANTEAFF

v_gene: TRBV5-1
j_gene: TRBJ2-3
CDR3aa: CASSLVGTLPDTQYF

v_gene: TRBV11-3
j_gene: TRBJ1-1
CDR3aa: CASSRSDRAAFF

v_gene: TRBV30
j_gene: TRBJ1-1
CDR3aa: CARNRQNTEAFF

v_gene: TRBV7-9
j_gene: TRBJ2-5
CDR3aa: CASSLRRGALETQYF

v_gene: TRBV10-2
j_gene: -
CDR3aa: CASRTGQGALYEQYF

v_gene: TRBV5-1
j_gene: TRBJ2-7
CDR3aa: CASSLAGGLEQYF

v_gene: TRBV11-2
j_gene: TRBJ2-7
CDR3aa: CASSPQDRSSYEQYF

v_gene: TRBV4-3
j_gene: -
CDR3aa: CASSQDFYGQNEQYF

v_gene: TRBV2
j_gene: TRBJ2-5
CDR3aa: CASGREYQETRYF

v_gene: TRBV18
j_gene: TRBJ1-3
CDR3aa: CASSPTGTGNGNTIYF

v_gene: TRBV7-2
j_gene: TRBJ2-1
CDR3aa: CASSLGLAGAYNEQFF

v_gene: TRBV7-9
j_gene: TRBJ1-6
CDR3aa: CASSLVSDGSPLHF

v_gene: TRBV5-3
j_gene: TRBJ2-3
CDR3aa: CARSPPSFAVQFADTQYF

v_gene: TRBV6-5
j_gene: TRBJ1-2
CDR3aa: CASRPPGNYGYTF

v_gene: TRBV6-5
j_gene: TRBJ1-1
CDR3aa: CASSPGVNTEAFF